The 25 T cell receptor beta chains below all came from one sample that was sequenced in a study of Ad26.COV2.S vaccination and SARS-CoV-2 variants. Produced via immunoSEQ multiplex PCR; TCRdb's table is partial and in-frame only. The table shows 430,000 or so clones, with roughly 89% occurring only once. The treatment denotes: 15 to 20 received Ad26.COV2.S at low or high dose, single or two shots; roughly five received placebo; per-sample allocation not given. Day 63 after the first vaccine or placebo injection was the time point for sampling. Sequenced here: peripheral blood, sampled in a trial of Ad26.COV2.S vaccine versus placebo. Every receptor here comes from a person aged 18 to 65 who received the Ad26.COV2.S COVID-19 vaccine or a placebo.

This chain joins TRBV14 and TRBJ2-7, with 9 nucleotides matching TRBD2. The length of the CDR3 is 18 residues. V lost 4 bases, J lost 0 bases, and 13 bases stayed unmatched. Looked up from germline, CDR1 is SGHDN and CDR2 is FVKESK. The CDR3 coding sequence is TGTGCCAGCAGCCGCCTGACTAGCGGAGAGGGATACTCCTACGAGCAGTACGTC. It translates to CASSRLTSGEGYSYEQYV.

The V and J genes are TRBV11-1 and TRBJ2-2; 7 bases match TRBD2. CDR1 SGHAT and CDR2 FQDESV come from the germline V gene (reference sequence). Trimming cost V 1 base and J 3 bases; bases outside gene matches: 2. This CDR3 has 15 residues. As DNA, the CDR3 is TGTGCCAGCAGCTTAGGCGGGAGACACACCGGGGAGCTGTTTTTT. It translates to CASSLGGRHTGELFF.

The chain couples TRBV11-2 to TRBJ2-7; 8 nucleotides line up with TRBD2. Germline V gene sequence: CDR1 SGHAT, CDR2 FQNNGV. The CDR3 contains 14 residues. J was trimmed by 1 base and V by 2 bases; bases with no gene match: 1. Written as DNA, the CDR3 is TGTGCCAGCAGCTTATCGGGAGGGTCCTACGAGCAGTACGTC. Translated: CASSLSGGSYEQYV.

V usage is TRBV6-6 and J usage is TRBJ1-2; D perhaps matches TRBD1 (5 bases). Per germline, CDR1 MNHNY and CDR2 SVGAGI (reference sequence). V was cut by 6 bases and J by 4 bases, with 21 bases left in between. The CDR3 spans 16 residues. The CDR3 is CASRAEQGGSGYGYTF. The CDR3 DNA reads TGTGCCAGCAGAGCCGAGCAGGGAGGGTCGGGCTATGGCTACACCTTC.

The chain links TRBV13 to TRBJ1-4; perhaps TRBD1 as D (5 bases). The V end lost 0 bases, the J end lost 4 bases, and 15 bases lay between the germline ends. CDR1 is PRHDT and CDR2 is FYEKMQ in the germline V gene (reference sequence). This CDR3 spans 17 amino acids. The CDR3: CASSLGPLQDLNEKLFF. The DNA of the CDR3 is TGTGCCAGCAGCTTAGGCCCCCTACAGGACCTTAATGAAAAACTGTTTTTT.

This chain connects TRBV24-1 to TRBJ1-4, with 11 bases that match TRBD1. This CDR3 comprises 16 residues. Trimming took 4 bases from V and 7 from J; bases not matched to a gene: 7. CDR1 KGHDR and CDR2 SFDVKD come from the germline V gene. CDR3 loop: CATSERGTGGFEKLFF. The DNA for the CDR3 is TGTGCCACCAGTGAGAGAGGGACAGGGGGTTTTGAAAAACTGTTTTTT.

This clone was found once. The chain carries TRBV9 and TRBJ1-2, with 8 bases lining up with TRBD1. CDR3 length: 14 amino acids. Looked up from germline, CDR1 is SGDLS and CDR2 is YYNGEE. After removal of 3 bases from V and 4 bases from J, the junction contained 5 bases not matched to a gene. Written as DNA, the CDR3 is TGTGCCAGCAGCGCCCGGGACAGGATCTATGGCTACACCTTC. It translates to CASSARDRIYGYTF.

This CDR3 reads CASSSGLASYNEQFF. CDR3 sequence (DNA): TGTGCCAGCAGCTCCGGACTAGCCTCGTACAATGAGCAGTTCTTC. The chain joins TRBV7-2 to TRBJ2-1, with TRBD2 matching over 8 bases. This CDR3 region has 15 residues. Unmatched junction bases numbered 6, after V lost 4 bases and J lost 4 bases. CDR1 and CDR2 from the germline V gene are SGHTA and FQGNSA.

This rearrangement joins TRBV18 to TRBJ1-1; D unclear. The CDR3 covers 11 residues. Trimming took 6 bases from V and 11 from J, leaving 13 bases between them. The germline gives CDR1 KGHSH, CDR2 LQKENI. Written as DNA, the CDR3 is TGTGCCAGCTCTCCTGGATTGGGGGCTTTCTTT. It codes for CASSPGLGAFF. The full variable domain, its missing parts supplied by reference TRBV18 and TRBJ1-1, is NAGVMQNPRHLVRRRGQEARLRCSPMKGHSHVYWYRQLPEEGLKFMVYLQKENIIDESGMPKERFSAEFPKEGPSILRIQQVVRGDSAAYFCASSPGLGAFFGQGTRLTVV.

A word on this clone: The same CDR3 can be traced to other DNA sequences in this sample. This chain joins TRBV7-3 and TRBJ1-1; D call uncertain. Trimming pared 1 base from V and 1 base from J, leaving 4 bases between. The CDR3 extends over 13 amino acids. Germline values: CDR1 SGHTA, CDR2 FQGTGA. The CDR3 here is CASSLRANTEAFF. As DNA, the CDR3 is TGTGCCAGCAGCTTAAGAGCGAACACTGAAGCTTTCTTT.

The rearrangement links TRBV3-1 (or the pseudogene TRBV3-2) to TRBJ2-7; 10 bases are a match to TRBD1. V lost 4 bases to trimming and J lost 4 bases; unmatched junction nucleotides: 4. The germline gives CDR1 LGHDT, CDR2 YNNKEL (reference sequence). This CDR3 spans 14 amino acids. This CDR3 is CASSLWDRGYEQYF. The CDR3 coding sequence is TGTGCCAGCAGCCTCTGGGACAGGGGTTACGAGCAGTACTTC.

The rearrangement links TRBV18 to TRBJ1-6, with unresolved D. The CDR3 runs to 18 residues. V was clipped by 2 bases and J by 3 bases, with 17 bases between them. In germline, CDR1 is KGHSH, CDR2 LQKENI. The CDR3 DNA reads TGTGCCAGCTCACCATGGGAGACCGCGCCCGTCTATAATTCACCCCTCCACTTT. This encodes CASSPWETAPVYNSPLHF. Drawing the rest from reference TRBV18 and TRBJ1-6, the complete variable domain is NAGVMQNPRHLVRRRGQEARLRCSPMKGHSHVYWYRQLPEEGLKFMVYLQKENIIDESGMPKERFSAEFPKEGPSILRIQQVVRGDSAAYFCASSPWETAPVYNSPLHFGNGTRLTVT.

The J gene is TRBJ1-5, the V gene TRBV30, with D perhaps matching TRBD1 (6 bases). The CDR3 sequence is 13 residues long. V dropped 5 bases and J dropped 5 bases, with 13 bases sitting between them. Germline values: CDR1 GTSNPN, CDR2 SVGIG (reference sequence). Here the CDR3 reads CAWGGGNHQPQHF. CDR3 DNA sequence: TGTGCCTGGGGAGGGGGTAACCATCAGCCCCAGCATTTT.

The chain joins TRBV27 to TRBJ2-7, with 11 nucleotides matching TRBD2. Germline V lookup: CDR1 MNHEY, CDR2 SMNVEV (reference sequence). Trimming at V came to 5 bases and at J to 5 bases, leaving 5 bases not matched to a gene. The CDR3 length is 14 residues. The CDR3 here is CASSPGLAVDEQYV. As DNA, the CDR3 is TGTGCCAGCAGTCCGGGACTAGCGGTGGACGAGCAGTACGTC.

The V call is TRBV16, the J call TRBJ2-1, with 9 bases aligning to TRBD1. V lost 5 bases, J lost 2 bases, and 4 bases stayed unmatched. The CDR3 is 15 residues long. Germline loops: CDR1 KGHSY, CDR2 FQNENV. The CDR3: CASSEQGATYNEQFF. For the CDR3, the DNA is TGTGCCAGCAGCGAACAGGGGGCTACCTACAATGAGCAGTTCTTC.

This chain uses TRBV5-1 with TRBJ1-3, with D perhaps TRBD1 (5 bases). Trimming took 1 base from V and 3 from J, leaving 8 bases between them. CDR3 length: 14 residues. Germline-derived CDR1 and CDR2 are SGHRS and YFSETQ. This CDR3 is CASSLPGIGNTIYF. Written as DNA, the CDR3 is TGCGCCAGCAGCTTGCCAGGGATTGGAAACACCATATATTTT.

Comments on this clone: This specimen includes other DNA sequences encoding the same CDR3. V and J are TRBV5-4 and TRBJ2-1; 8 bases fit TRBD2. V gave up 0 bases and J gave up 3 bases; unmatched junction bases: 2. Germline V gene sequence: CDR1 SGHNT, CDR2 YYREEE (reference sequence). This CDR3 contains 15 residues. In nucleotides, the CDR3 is TGTGCCAGCAGCTTGGGCCTAGCGGGCTACAATGAGCAGTTCTTC. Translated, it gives CASSLGLAGYNEQFF.

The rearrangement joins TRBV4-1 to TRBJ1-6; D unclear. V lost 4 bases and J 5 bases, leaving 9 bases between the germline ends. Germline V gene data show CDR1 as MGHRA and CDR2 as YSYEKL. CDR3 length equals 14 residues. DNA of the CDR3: TGCGCCAGCAGCCTTGGACCTAATAATTCACCCCTCCACTTT. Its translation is CASSLGPNNSPLHF.

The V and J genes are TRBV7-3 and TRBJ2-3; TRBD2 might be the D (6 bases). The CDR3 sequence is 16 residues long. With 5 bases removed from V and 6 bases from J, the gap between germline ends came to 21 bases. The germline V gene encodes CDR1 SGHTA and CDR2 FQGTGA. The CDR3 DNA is TGTGCCAGCAGCCCCGGGAGTTCTGGTGTGGTCGATACGCAGTATTTT. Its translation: CASSPGSSGVVDTQYF.

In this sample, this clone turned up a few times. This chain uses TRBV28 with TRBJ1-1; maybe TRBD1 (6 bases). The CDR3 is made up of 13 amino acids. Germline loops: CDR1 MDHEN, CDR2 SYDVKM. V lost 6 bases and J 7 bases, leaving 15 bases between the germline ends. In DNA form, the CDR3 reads TGTGCCAGCAGCACTGGACAGACCATTGAAGCTTTCTTT. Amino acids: CASSTGQTIEAFF. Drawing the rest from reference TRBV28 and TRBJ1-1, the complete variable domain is DVKVTQSSRYLVKRTGEKVFLECVQDMDHENMFWYRQDPGLGLRLIYFSYDVKMKEKGDIPEGYSVSREKKERFSLILESASTNQTSMYLCASSTGQTIEAFFGQGTRLTVV.

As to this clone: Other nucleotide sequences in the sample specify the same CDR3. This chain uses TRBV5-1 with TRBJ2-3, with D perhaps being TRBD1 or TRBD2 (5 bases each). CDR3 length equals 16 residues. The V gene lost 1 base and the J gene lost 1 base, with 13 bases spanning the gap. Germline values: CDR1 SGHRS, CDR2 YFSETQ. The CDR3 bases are TGCGCCAGCAGCTTGCGGGGCCAAAGAGGCACAGATACGCAGTATTTT. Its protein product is CASSLRGQRGTDTQYF. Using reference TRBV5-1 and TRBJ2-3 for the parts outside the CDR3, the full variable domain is KAGVTQTPRYLIKTRGQQVTLSCSPISGHRSVSWYQQTPGQGLQFLFEYFSETQRNKGNFPGRFSGRQFSNSRSEMNVSTLELGDSALYLCASSLRGQRGTDTQYFGPGTRLTVL.

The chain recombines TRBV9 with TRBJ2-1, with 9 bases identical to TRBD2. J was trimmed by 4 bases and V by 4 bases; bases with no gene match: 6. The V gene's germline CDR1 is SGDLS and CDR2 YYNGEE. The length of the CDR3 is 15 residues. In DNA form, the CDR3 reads TGTGCCAGCAGCATGACTAGCGGAAGATACAATGAGCAGTTCTTC. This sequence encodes CASSMTSGRYNEQFF. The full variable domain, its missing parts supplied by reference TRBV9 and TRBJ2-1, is DSGVTQTPKHLITATGQRVTLRCSPRSGDLSVYWYQQSLDQGLQFLIQYYNGEERAKGNILERFSAQQFPDLHSELNLSSLELGDSALYFCASSMTSGRYNEQFFGPGTRLTVL.

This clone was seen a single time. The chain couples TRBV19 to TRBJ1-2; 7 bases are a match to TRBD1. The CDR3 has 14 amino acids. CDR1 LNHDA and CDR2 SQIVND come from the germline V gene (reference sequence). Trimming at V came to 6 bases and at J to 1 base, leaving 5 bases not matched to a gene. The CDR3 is CASSGQENNYGYTF. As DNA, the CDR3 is TGTGCCAGTAGCGGACAGGAGAATAACTATGGCTACACCTTC.

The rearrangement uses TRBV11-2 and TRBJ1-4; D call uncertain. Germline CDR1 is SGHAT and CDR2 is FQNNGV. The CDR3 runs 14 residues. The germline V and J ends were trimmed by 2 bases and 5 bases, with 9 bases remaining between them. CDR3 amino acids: CASSLNTANEKLFF. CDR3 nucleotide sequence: TGTGCCAGCAGCTTAAACACCGCGAATGAAAAACTGTTTTTT.

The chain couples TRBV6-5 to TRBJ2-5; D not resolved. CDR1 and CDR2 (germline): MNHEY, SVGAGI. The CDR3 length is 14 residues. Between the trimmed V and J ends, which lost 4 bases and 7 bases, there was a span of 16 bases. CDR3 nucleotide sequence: TGTGCCAGCAGTTTCGTGGCTAACGGTGGGACCCAGTACTTC. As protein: CASSFVANGGTQYF.